The entry below describes one T cell receptor (beta chain). In the original processing: Amplification of reference gene primers provided the estimated nucleated cell counts. Assay used: immunoSEQ multiplex PCR; TCRdb lists only in-frame clones, some missing. That table gives V, J and clone size, and the DNA gave D and trimming. The sample consists of about 210,000 clones, roughly 78% of them appearing once. These data belong to a study of blood T cell repertoires in COVID-19. On the study more broadly: Specimens from acute and convalescent COVID-19 originated in the United States, Italy and Spain. PBMCs, B-cell-depleted T cells, or T cells provided the cDNA or gDNA that made up the material.

CDR3 length equals 18 residues. The V and J ends lost 5 bases and 0 bases, in that order; junction bases with no gene match: 10. Germline CDR1 is SGHRS and CDR2 is YFSETQ. The chain couples TRBV5-1 to TRBJ2-6; 8 bases fit TRBD1. The receptor was derived from a woman in her thirties or forties with acute or convalescent COVID-19. Sequencing was performed on peripheral blood. CDR3 in DNA: TGCGCCAGCAGTCAGGGGGCAGGACTTTTCTCTGGGGCCAACGTCCTGACTTTC. This encodes CASSQGAGLFSGANVLTF.